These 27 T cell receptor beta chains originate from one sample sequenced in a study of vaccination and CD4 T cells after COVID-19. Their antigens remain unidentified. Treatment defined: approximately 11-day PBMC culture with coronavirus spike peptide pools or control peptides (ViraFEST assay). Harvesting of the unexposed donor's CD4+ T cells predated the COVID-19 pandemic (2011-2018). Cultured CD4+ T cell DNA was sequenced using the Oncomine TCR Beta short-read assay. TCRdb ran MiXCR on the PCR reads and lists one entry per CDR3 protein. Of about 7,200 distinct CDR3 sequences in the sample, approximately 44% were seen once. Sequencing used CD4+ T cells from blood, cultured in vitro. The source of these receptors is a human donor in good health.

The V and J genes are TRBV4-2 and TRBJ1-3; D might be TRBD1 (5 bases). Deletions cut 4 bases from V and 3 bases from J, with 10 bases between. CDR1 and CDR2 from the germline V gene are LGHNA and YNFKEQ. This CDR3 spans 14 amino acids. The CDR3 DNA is TGTGCCAGCAGCCCTGGGGCCTTTGGAAACACCATATATTTT. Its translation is CASSPGAFGNTIYF.

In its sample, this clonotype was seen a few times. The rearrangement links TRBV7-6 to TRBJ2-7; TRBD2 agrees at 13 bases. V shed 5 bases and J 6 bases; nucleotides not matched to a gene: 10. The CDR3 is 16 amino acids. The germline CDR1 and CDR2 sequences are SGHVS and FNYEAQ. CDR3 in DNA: TGTGCCAGCAGCACCTGGACTAGCGGGAGACCCAGCGAGCAGTACTTC. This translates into CASSTWTSGRPSEQYF.

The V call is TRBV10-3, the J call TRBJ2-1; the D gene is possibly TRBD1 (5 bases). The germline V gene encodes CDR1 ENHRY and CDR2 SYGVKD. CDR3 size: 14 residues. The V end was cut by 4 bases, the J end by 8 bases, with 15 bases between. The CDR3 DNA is TGTGCCATCAGTGGGGATAGGGGCTGGGATGAGCAGTTCTTC. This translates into CAISGDRGWDEQFF.

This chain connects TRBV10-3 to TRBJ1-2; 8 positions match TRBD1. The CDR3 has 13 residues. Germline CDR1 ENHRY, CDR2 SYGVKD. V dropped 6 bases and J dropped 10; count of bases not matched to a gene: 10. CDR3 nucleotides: TGTGCCATCAGACGTGGACAGGGCCACGTCTACACCTTC. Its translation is CAIRRGQGHVYTF.

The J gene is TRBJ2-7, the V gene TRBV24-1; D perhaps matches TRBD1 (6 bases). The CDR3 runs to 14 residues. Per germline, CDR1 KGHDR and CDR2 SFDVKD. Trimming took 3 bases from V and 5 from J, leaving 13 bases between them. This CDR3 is CATSDPQQGNEQYF. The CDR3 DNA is TGTGCCACCAGTGATCCGCAACAGGGAAACGAGCAGTACTTC.

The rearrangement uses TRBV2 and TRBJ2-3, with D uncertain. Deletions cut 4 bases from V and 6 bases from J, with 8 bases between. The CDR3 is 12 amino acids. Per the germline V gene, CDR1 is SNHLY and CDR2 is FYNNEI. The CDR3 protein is CASSANGDTQYF. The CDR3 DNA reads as TGTGCCAGCAGTGCAAACGGGGATACGCAGTATTTT.

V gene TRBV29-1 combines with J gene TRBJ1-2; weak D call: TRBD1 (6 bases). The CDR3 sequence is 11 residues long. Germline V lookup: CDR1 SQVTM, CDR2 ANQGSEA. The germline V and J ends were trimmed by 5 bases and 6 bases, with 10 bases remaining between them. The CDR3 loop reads CSVRGADGYTF. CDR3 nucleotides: TGCAGCGTTCGGGGGGCAGATGGCTACACCTTC. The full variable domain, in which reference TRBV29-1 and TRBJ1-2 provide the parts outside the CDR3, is SAVISQKPSRDICQRGTSLTIQCQVDSQVTMMFWYRQQPGQSLTLIATANQGSEATYESGFVIDKFPISRPNLTFSTLTVSNMSPEDSSIYLCSVRGADGYTFGSGTRLTVV.

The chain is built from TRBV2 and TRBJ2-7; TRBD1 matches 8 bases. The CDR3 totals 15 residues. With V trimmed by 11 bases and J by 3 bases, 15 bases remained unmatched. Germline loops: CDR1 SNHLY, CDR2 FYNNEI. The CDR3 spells CAQGQGQGAIYEQYF. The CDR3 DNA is TGTGCCCAGGGACAAGGGCAGGGGGCCATCTACGAGCAGTACTTC.

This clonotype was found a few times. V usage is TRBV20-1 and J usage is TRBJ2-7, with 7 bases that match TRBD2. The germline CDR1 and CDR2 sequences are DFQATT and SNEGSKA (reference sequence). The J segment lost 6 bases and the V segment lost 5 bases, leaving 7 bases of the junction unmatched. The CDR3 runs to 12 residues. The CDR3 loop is CSAGLGPSEQYF. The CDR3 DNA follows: TGCAGTGCTGGACTAGGCCCCTCCGAGCAGTACTTC.

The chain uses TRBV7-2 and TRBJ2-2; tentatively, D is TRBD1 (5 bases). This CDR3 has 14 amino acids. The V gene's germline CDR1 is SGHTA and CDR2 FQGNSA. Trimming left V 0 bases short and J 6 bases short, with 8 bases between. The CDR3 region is CASSLAVGPGELFF. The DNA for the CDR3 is TGTGCCAGCAGCTTAGCCGTGGGGCCCGGGGAGCTGTTTTTT.

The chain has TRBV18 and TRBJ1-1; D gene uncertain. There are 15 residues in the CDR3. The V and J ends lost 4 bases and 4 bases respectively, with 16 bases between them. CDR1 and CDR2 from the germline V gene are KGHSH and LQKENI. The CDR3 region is CASSLQTALGTEAFF. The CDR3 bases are TGTGCCAGCTCACTCCAAACCGCTCTGGGCACTGAAGCTTTCTTT.

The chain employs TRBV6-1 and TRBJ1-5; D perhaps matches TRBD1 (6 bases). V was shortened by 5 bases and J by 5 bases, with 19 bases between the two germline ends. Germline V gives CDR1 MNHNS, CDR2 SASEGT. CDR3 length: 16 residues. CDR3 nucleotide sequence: TGTGCCAGCAGTCTCTCGCGGGGGGGCACCTATCAGCCCCAGCATTTT. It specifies CASSLSRGGTYQPQHF.

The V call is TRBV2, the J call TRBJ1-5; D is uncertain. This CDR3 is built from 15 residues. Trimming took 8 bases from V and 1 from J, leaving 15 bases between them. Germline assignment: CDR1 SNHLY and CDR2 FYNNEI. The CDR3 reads CASWVSQMSNQPQHF. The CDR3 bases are TGTGCCAGCTGGGTTTCACAAATGAGCAATCAGCCCCAGCATTTT. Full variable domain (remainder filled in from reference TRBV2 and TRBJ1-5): EPEVTQTPSHQVTQMGQEVILRCVPISNHLYFYWYRQILGQKVEFLVSFYNNEISEKSEIFDDQFSVERPDGSNFTLKIRSTKLEDSAMYFCASWVSQMSNQPQHFGDGTRLSIL.

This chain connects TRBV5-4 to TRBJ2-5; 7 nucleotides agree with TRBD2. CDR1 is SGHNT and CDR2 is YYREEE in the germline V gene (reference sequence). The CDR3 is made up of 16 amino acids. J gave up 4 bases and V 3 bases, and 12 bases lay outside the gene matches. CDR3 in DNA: TGTGCCAGCAGCTCGGGACTACCCTTCGGGAGAGAGACCCAGTACTTC. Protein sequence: CASSSGLPFGRETQYF.

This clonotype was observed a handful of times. The CDR3 loop is CASNRDTNEKLFF. CDR3 coding DNA: TGTGCCAGCAACCGGGACACCAATGAAAAACTGTTTTTT. The chain employs TRBV6-2 or TRBV6-3 and TRBJ1-4; TRBD1 might be the D (6 bases). The V end was cut by 7 bases, the J end by 5 bases, with 11 bases between. The CDR3 is 13 residues long. The germline gives CDR1 MNHEY, CDR2 SVGEGT.

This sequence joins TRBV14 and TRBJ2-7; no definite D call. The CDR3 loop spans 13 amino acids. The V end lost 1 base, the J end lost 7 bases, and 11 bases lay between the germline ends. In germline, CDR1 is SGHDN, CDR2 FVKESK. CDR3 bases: TGTGCCAGCAGCCAAGCCGGCCTCTGGGAGCAGTACTTC. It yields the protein CASSQAGLWEQYF.

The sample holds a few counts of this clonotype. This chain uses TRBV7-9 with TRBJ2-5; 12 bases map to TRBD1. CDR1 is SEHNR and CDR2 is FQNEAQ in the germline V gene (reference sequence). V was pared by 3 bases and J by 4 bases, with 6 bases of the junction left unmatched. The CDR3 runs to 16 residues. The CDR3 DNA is TGTGCCAGCAGCTTGGGGACAGGGGGCTTTGTAGAGACCCAGTACTTC. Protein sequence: CASSLGTGGFVETQYF.

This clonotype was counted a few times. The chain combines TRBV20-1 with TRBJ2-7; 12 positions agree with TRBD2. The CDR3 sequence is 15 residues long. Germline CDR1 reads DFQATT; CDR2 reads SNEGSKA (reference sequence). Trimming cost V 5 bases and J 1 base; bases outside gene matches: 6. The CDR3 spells CSASRGLAGSYEQYF. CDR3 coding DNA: TGCAGTGCTTCTAGAGGACTAGCGGGATCCTACGAGCAGTACTTC.

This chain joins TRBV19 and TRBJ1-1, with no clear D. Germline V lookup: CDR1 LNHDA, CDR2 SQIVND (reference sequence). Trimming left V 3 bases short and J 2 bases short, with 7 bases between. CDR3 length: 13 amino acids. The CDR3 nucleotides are TGTGCCAGTAGTATCCCATACAACACTGAAGCTTTCTTT. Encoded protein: CASSIPYNTEAFF.

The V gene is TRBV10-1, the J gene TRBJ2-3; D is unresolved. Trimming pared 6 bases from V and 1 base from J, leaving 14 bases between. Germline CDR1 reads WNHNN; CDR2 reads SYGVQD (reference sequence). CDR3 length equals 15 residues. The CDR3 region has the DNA TGCGCCAGCAGCCTCGGCCCCGGAGGCACAGATACGCAGTATTTT. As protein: CASSLGPGGTDTQYF.

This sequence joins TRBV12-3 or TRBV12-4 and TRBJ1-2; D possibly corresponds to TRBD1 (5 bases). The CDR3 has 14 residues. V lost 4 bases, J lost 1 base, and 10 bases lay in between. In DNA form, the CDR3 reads TGTGCCAGCAGTTCCCCGGGGGGTAACTATGGCTACACCTTC. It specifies CASSSPGGNYGYTF.

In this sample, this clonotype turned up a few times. CDR3 loop: CASSLELTVTSGGSTDTQYF. In DNA, the CDR3 is TGTGCCAGCAGCTTAGAGCTTACGGTGACTAGCGGGGGGAGTACAGATACGCAGTATTTT. This sequence joins TRBV7-2 and TRBJ2-3; 13 bases match TRBD2. CDR1 SGHTA and CDR2 FQGNSA come from the germline V gene. V was pared by 1 base and J by 3 bases, with 13 bases of the junction left unmatched. The CDR3 length is 20 residues. Combining the CDR3 with reference TRBV7-2 and TRBJ2-3 gives the whole variable domain GAGVSQSPSNKVTEKGKDVELRCDPISGHTALYWYRQSLGQGLEFLIYFQGNSAPDKSGLPSDRFSAERTGGSVSTLTIQRTQQEDSAVYLCASSLELTVTSGGSTDTQYFGPGTRLTVL.

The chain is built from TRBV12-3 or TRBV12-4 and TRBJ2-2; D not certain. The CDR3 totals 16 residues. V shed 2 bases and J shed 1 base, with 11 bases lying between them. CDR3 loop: CASSLISRQNTGELFF. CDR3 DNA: TGTGCCAGCAGTTTAATAAGTCGCCAGAACACCGGGGAGCTGTTTTTT.

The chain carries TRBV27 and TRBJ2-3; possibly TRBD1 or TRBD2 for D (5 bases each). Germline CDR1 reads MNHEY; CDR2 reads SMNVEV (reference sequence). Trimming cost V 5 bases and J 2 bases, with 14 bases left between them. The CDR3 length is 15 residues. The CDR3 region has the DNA TGTGCCAGCAGTCGTGGGGGTCCCCTCACAGATACGCAGTATTTT. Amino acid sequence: CASSRGGPLTDTQYF.

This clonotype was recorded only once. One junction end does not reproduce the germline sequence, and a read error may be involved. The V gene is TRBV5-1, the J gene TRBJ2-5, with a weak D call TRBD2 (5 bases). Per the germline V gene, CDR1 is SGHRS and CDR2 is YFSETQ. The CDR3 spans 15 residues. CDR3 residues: CASSLAIGVGETQYF. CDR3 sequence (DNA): TGCGCCAGTAGCTTGGCCATCGGGGTGGGGGAGACCCAGTACTTC.

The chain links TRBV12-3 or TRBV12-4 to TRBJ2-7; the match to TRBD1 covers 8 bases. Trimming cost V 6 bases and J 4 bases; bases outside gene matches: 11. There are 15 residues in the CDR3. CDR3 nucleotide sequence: TGTGCCAGCAGACAGACAGGGGCCCTAGGGTACGAGCAGTACTTC. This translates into CASRQTGALGYEQYF.

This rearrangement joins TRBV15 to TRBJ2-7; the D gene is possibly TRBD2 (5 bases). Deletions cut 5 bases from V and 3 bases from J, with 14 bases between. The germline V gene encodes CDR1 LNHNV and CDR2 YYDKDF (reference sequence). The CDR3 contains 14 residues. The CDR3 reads CATSAPSSNYEQYF. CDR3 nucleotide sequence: TGTGCCACCAGCGCGCCTAGCTCTAACTACGAGCAGTACTTC.